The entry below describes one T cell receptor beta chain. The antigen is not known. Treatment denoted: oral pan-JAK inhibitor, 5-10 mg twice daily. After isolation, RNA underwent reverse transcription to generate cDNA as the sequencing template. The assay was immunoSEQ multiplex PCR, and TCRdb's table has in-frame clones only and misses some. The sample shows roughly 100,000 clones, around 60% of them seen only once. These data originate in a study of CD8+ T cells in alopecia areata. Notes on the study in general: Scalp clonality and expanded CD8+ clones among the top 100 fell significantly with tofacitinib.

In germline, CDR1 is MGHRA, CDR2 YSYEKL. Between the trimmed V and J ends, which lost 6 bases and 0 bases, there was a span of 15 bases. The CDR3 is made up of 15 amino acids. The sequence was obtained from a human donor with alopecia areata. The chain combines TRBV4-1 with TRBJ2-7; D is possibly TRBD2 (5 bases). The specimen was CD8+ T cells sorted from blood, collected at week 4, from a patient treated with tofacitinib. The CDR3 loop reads CASRMSERLSYEQYF. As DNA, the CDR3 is TGCGCCAGCAGGATGTCGGAGCGGCTCTCCTACGAGCAGTACTTC.